These 7 T cell receptor beta chains were sequenced from one sample in a study of T cells during gluten challenge in celiac disease. Paired single-cell TRA and TRB sequences were amplified by three nested PCRs with multiplexed primers. TCRdb itself ran the single-cell sequencing reads through MiXCR, one entry per CDR3 protein. The table records some 190 distinct CDR3 sequences, less than 50% of them present only once. The specimen was gluten-specific CD4+ T cells sorted from the duodenum using tetramers, collected at baseline or on day 14 of gluten challenge (not recorded which). The receptors derive from a male donor with celiac disease.

The chain has TRBV29-1 and TRBJ2-5, with TRBD2 identical over 7 bases. The germline CDR1 and CDR2 sequences are SQVTM and ANQGSEA. J gave up 4 bases and V 3 bases, and 5 bases lay outside the gene matches. The CDR3 loop spans 13 amino acids. The CDR3 coding sequence is TGCAGCGTTGATAAGGGAGGGATAGAGACCCAGTACTTC. Translating it yields CSVDKGGIETQYF.

The rearrangement links TRBV18 to TRBJ1-1, with D tentatively TRBD1 (6 bases). Trimming pared 4 bases from V and 3 bases from J, leaving 12 bases between. This CDR3 spans 14 amino acids. Germline V gene data show CDR1 as KGHSH and CDR2 as LQKENI. The CDR3 reads CASSLGGFDTEAFF. The DNA of the CDR3 is TGTGCCAGCTCACTGGGGGGCTTCGACACTGAAGCTTTCTTT. Full variable domain (missing parts from reference TRBV18 and TRBJ1-1): NAGVMQNPRHLVRRRGQEARLRCSPMKGHSHVYWYRQLPEEGLKFMVYLQKENIIDESGMPKERFSAEFPKEGPSILRIQQVVRGDSAAYFCASSLGGFDTEAFFGQGTRLTVV.

In its sample, this clonotype is large. The V call is TRBV27, the J call TRBJ1-1; D gene ambiguous. In germline, CDR1 is MNHEY, CDR2 SMNVEV (reference sequence). This CDR3 has 15 amino acids. The V end was cut by 6 bases, the J end by 5 bases, with 19 bases between. The chain's CDR3 is CASSNVPTRYTEAFF. In nucleotides, the CDR3 is TGTGCCAGCAGCAATGTCCCGACCCGGTATACTGAAGCTTTCTTT.

The table lists this clonotype with a count of one. CDR3 sequence: CASGRGGRATDTQYF. The CDR3 nucleotides read TGCGCCAGCGGCCGTGGGGGGAGGGCCACAGATACGCAGTATTTT. The V call is TRBV5-1, the J call TRBJ2-3; 7 positions match TRBD2. Looked up from germline, CDR1 is SGHRS and CDR2 is YFSETQ. V lost 7 bases to trimming and J lost 2 bases; unmatched junction nucleotides: 10. The CDR3 length is 15 residues. Complete variable domain (other parts from reference TRBV5-1 and TRBJ2-3): KAGVTQTPRYLIKTRGQQVTLSCSPISGHRSVSWYQQTPGQGLQFLFEYFSETQRNKGNFPGRFSGRQFSNSRSEMNVSTLELGDSALYLCASGRGGRATDTQYFGPGTRLTVL.

This sequence joins TRBV20-1 and TRBJ1-6, with a possible D match to TRBD1 (5 bases). This CDR3 region has 14 residues. CDR1 is DFQATT, CDR2 SNEGSKA, per germline (reference sequence). V was shortened by 8 bases and J by 8 bases, with 19 bases between the two germline ends. The CDR3 DNA reads TGCAGTCTCCTTCACCTGGGGCCCGATTCACCCCTCCACTTT. It translates to CSLLHLGPDSPLHF.

The J gene is TRBJ1-5, the V gene TRBV15; TRBD1 might be the D (6 bases). The CDR3 has 13 amino acids. V was trimmed by 5 bases and J by 4 bases, leaving 9 bases between them. The germline V gene encodes CDR1 LNHNV and CDR2 YYDKDF (reference sequence). The CDR3 here is CATSLGGNQPQHF. As DNA, the CDR3 is TGTGCCACCAGCTTAGGGGGGAATCAGCCCCAGCATTTT.

Sample share makes this clonotype hyperexpanded. V gene TRBV6-1 combines with J gene TRBJ1-2; D is perhaps TRBD1 (6 bases). CDR3 length equals 17 residues. V lost 1 base and J 1 base, leaving 16 bases between the germline ends. Germline V gives CDR1 MNHNS, CDR2 SASEGT. The CDR3 sequence is CASSEVPTWGLNYGYTF. CDR3 DNA: TGTGCCAGCAGTGAAGTCCCCACTTGGGGGCTTAACTATGGCTACACCTTC.